These 26 T cell receptor beta chains came from one sample sequenced in a study of CD8 T cells in Susac syndrome. The RNA input was about 0.5 to 1 ug, and it was reverse transcribed with random hexamers. In TCRdb, the immunoSEQ multiplex PCR reads were re-called with MiXCR into one record per CDR3 protein. The sample has about 150,000 distinct CDR3 sequences, nearly 97% seen once. Material: CD8+ T cells from PBMCs. All receptors come from a human donor with multiple sclerosis.

This chain connects TRBV12-3 or TRBV12-4 to TRBJ2-1; D might be TRBD1 (6 bases). This CDR3 spans 13 amino acids. Trimming removed 6 bases from V and 5 bases from J, with 11 bases in between. In nucleotides, the CDR3 is TGTGCCAGCAGACACAGGGTGAACAATGAGCAGTTCTTC. Residues: CASRHRVNNEQFF.

The CDR3 DNA reads TGTGCCAGCAGCGGATGGACAGGGCGCAATGAGCAGTTCTTC. Its translation is CASSGWTGRNEQFF. The chain has TRBV9 and TRBJ2-1; 8 positions match TRBD1. CDR1 and CDR2 from the germline V gene are SGDLS and YYNGEE. The ends lost 3 bases at V and 6 bases at J; junction bases unmatched: 5. The CDR3 has 14 residues.

V usage is TRBV20-1 and J usage is TRBJ2-1, with 7 bases matching TRBD1. The ends lost 5 bases at V and 2 bases at J; junction bases unmatched: 6. CDR1 is DFQATT, CDR2 SNEGSKA, per germline (reference sequence). The CDR3 covers 14 residues. CDR3 residues: CSAGTASTYNEQFF. The CDR3 nucleotides are TGCAGTGCTGGGACAGCCAGCACCTACAATGAGCAGTTCTTC.

This chain joins TRBV20-1 and TRBJ2-1, with 9 bases that match TRBD2. The CDR3 has 11 residues. V was clipped by 6 bases and J by 12 bases; unmatched bases: 6. CDR1 DFQATT and CDR2 SNEGSKA come from the germline V gene (reference sequence). DNA for the CDR3: TGCAGTGCGCCTAGCGGGGTGTGGCAGTTCTTC. The encoded protein is CSAPSGVWQFF.

J is TRBJ2-1 and V is TRBV7-2; 9 bases map to TRBD2. CDR1 and CDR2 (germline): SGHTA, FQGNSA. With V trimmed by 2 bases and J by 2 bases, 1 base remained unmatched. The CDR3 is 15 residues long. The CDR3 sequence: CASSLRGGAYNEQFF. Here the CDR3 DNA reads TGTGCCAGCAGCTTACGCGGGGGGGCCTACAATGAGCAGTTCTTC.

The V and J genes are TRBV27 and TRBJ2-7; no firm D call. CDR1 is MNHEY, CDR2 SMNVEV, per germline (reference sequence). The V end lost 4 bases, the J end lost 3 bases, and 10 bases lay between the germline ends. The CDR3 is made up of 13 amino acids. The CDR3 here is CASSWQVDYEQYF. Here the CDR3 DNA reads TGTGCCAGCAGTTGGCAGGTGGACTACGAGCAGTACTTC.

As for this clonotype: At one of its ends the junction is not consistent with the germline gene, which may arise from a read error. The chain uses TRBV7-3 and TRBJ1-1, with a possible D match to TRBD1 (6 bases). CDR1 and CDR2 (germline): SGHTA, FQGTGA. There are 13 residues in the CDR3. DNA for the CDR3: TGTGCCAGCAGCATAACCCCAGGGGATGAAGCTTTCTTT. Its translation: CASSITPGDEAFF.

The chain links TRBV30 to TRBJ1-1; D gene ambiguous. The CDR3 spans 13 residues. Between the trimmed V and J ends, which lost 1 base and 5 bases, there was a span of 11 bases. CDR1 GTSNPN and CDR2 SVGIG come from the germline V gene (reference sequence). The CDR3 here is CAWSGWTLTEAFF. The CDR3 DNA is TGTGCCTGGAGTGGGTGGACCCTAACTGAAGCTTTCTTT.

The DNA for the CDR3 is TGCAGTGCTAGAGCTAGGGGGAGTTATGGAACTGAAGCTTTCTTT. Encoded protein: CSARARGSYGTEAFF. The J gene is TRBJ1-1, the V gene TRBV20-1; D perhaps matches TRBD1 (6 bases). V was clipped by 1 base and J by 5 bases, with 17 bases between them. The CDR3 is 15 residues long. Germline V lookup: CDR1 DFQATT, CDR2 SNEGSKA (reference sequence).

CDR3 in DNA: TGTGCCAGCAGGGCAGGACTAGGGAACACCGGGGAGCTGTTTTTT. Protein product: CASRAGLGNTGELFF. This chain joins TRBV13 and TRBJ2-2; 7 nucleotides agree with TRBD2. CDR1 and CDR2 from the germline V gene are PRHDT and FYEKMQ (reference sequence). There are 15 residues in the CDR3. Unmatched junction bases numbered 5, after V lost 6 bases and J lost 1 base.

The chain recombines TRBV9 with TRBJ1-1, with D tentatively TRBD1 (5 bases). From germline, CDR1 is SGDLS and CDR2 YYNGEE. V lost 0 bases and J lost 5, with 11 bases in between. This CDR3 has 14 amino acids. The CDR3 loop reads CASSVDLGGTEAFF. In DNA, the CDR3 is TGTGCCAGCAGCGTAGATCTGGGGGGGACTGAAGCTTTCTTT.

CDR3 protein: CASSLPRGPADTQYF. The CDR3 bases are TGTGCCAGCAGCTTACCCCGGGGGCCGGCAGATACGCAGTATTTT. The chain recombines TRBV7-9 with TRBJ2-3, with D perhaps matching TRBD1 or TRBD2 (6 bases each). The CDR3 has 15 residues. Germline V gene data show CDR1 as SEHNR and CDR2 as FQNEAQ (reference sequence). Trimming removed 2 bases at V and 4 bases at J, with 13 bases between.

This chain joins TRBV12-3 or TRBV12-4 and TRBJ1-2; the D gene is possibly TRBD1 (6 bases). V lost 6 bases to trimming and J lost 4 bases, with 12 bases between them. The CDR3 consists of 13 residues. CDR3: CASSNRETYGYTF. The CDR3 DNA sequence: TGTGCCAGCAGCAACAGGGAAACCTATGGCTACACCTTC.

The chain recombines TRBV14 with TRBJ2-7; D call uncertain. The CDR3 length is 15 residues. V shed 0 bases and J shed 1 base, with 10 bases lying between them. CDR1 and CDR2 (germline): SGHDN, FVKESK. The CDR3 DNA reads TGTGCCAGCAGCCAAGACTACGACGGGTCCTACGAGCAGTACTTC. This codes for CASSQDYDGSYEQYF.

V gene TRBV14 combines with J gene TRBJ2-5; D assignment may be TRBD1 or TRBD2 (5 bases each). Trimming took 6 bases from V and 1 from J, leaving 9 bases between them. This CDR3 has 13 amino acids. Germline values: CDR1 SGHDN, CDR2 FVKESK. CDR3 sequence reads: CASRRDGQETQYF. In DNA, the CDR3 is TGTGCCAGCAGAAGGGACGGCCAAGAGACCCAGTACTTC.

The rearrangement uses TRBV4-1 and TRBJ1-1; D might be TRBD1 (5 bases). CDR3 length: 16 amino acids. The germline V gene has CDR1 MGHRA and CDR2 YSYEKL. Deletions cut 1 base from V and 6 bases from J, with 18 bases between. The CDR3 DNA reads TGCGCCAGCAGCCAAGCGCAGGGTGAGAGAAGGGCTGAAGCTTTCTTT. It encodes CASSQAQGERRAEAFF.

The chain has TRBV7-9 and TRBJ2-2; possibly TRBD1 for D (6 bases). V was trimmed by 7 bases and J by 6 bases, leaving 15 bases between them. The CDR3 spans 14 residues. Germline V lookup: CDR1 SEHNR, CDR2 FQNEAQ (reference sequence). CDR3 loop: CASNHRDTPGELFF. CDR3 bases: TGTGCCAGCAACCACCGGGACACCCCCGGGGAGCTGTTTTTT.

The rearrangement links TRBV20-1 to TRBJ1-1; D is uncertain. Trimming left V 1 base short and J 5 bases short, with 11 bases between. Germline V CDR1 and CDR2: DFQATT, SNEGSKA (reference sequence). The CDR3 runs 13 residues. The CDR3 DNA sequence: TGCAGTGCTAGAGGTCCCGGGGATACTGAAGCTTTCTTT. Its translation: CSARGPGDTEAFF.

The chain recombines TRBV28 with TRBJ2-7; D possibly corresponds to TRBD1 (5 bases). With 3 bases removed from V and 2 bases from J, the gap between germline ends came to 11 bases. The CDR3 length is 14 residues. Per the germline V gene, CDR1 is MDHEN and CDR2 is SYDVKM. The CDR3 region is CASSFVDITYEQYV. The CDR3 DNA follows: TGTGCCAGCAGTTTCGTGGACATTACCTACGAGCAGTACGTC.

The V call is TRBV6-6, the J call TRBJ2-7; possible D gene TRBD1, 5 bases. The CDR3 extends over 13 amino acids. The V and J ends lost 2 bases and 2 bases respectively, with 7 bases between them. Germline CDR1 MNHNY, CDR2 SVGAGI (reference sequence). The chain's CDR3 is CASSYGAAYEQYF. The CDR3 region has the DNA TGTGCCAGCAGTTACGGGGCAGCCTACGAGCAGTACTTC.

The gene calls are TRBV20-1 and TRBJ2-7, with TRBD2 as a possible D gene (7 bases). The CDR3 is made up of 14 amino acids. V was clipped by 6 bases and J by 2 bases, with 17 bases between them. CDR1 and CDR2 from the germline V gene are DFQATT and SNEGSKA (reference sequence). This CDR3 reads CSAHRDRGAYEQYF. The CDR3 DNA sequence: TGCAGTGCCCACAGGGACCGGGGGGCCTACGAGCAGTACTTC.

This clonotype was found once. The junction shows a germline mismatch at one end, possibly a read error. CDR3 DNA: TGTGCCAGCAGGGGACTTAGGGACTCCGACAATGAGCAGTTCTTC. Encoded protein: CASRGLRDSDNEQFF. The genes are TRBV2 and TRBJ2-1; D might be TRBD2 (6 bases). In germline, CDR1 is SNHLY, CDR2 FYNNEI. This CDR3 is built from 15 residues. Full variable domain (missing parts from reference TRBV2 and TRBJ2-1): EPEVTQTPSHQVTQMGQEVILRCVPISNHLYFYWYRQILGQKVEFLVSFYNNEISEKSEIFDDQFSVERPDGSNFTLKIRSTKLEDSAMYFCASRGLRDSDNEQFFGPGTRLTVL.

The chain uses TRBV30 and TRBJ2-1; D is undetermined. In germline, CDR1 is GTSNPN, CDR2 SVGIG (reference sequence). The V end lost 0 bases, the J end lost 8 bases, and 11 bases lay between the germline ends. This CDR3 has 13 amino acids. The CDR3 region is CAWSVMAHDEQFF. CDR3 DNA sequence: TGTGCCTGGAGTGTTATGGCCCACGATGAGCAGTTCTTC.

This clonotype has a handful of counts. The chain recombines TRBV2 with TRBJ2-1; D possibly corresponds to TRBD1 (6 bases). The CDR3 runs 13 residues. The V gene's germline CDR1 is SNHLY and CDR2 FYNNEI. Between the trimmed V and J ends, which lost 5 bases and 7 bases, there was a span of 12 bases. CDR3 bases: TGTGCCAGCAGTCAGGGGTCGGGTAATGAGCAGTTCTTC. Translation: CASSQGSGNEQFF. Complete variable domain (other parts from reference TRBV2 and TRBJ2-1): EPEVTQTPSHQVTQMGQEVILRCVPISNHLYFYWYRQILGQKVEFLVSFYNNEISEKSEIFDDQFSVERPDGSNFTLKIRSTKLEDSAMYFCASSQGSGNEQFFGPGTRLTVL.

This clonotype was seen a single time. V and J are TRBV9 and TRBJ1-3; no clear D gene. Germline CDR1 reads SGDLS; CDR2 reads YYNGEE. V gave up 3 bases and J gave up 4 bases, with 11 bases separating them. The CDR3 spans 14 residues. The CDR3 region has the DNA TGTGCCAGCAGCGACCTTTTGGGAGGAAACACCATATATTTT. Translating it yields CASSDLLGGNTIYF.

The chain has TRBV9 and TRBJ2-3, with D unresolved. This CDR3 has 15 amino acids. Germline V gives CDR1 SGDLS, CDR2 YYNGEE. V lost 3 bases, J lost 2 bases, and 13 bases lay in between. Here the CDR3 DNA reads TGTGCCAGCAGCGCCGAGGACCTATACACAGATACGCAGTATTTT. Translated: CASSAEDLYTDTQYF.